This T cell receptor beta chain was identified in a study of blood T cells in healthy people across ages. This clonotype was picked up many times. Alongside a J-beta primer mix, a sample-barcoded 5' primer served in a second PCR lasting about 7 to 11 cycles. A template-switch adaptor with 12 random nucleotides tagged each cDNA molecule. One entry per CDR3 protein results from TCRdb running MiXCR on the 5' RACE reads. The repertoire holds roughly 650,000 distinct CDR3 sequences, with less than 40% as singletons. The sequenced material came from blood. The receptor was isolated from a woman aged 80 or older in good health.

The CDR3 loop reads CASSPGQIDGYTF. The CDR3 bases are TGTGCCAGCAGTCCTGGACAGATTGATGGCTACACCTTC. The chain combines TRBV6-1 with TRBJ1-2; maybe TRBD1 (6 bases). The CDR3 has 13 amino acids. In germline, CDR1 is MNHNS, CDR2 SASEGT. With 5 bases removed from V and 6 bases from J, the gap between germline ends came to 13 bases.